This T cell receptor beta chain is from a study of CD8 T cells in ankylosing spondylitis. MiXCR was run by TCRdb on the 5' RACE reads, yielding one entry per CDR3 protein. This table holds around 130,000 distinct CDR3 sequences, over 6% found once. Study outcomes and limitations: Seemingly distinctive of ankylosing spondylitis blood was a TCR beta motif formed by eight highly homologous variants. The clones that were linked to disease were reported to be significantly enriched in matched synovial fluid samples from ankylosing spondylitis patients. CD8+ disease-linked clones were present at relatively low frequencies in blood.

This clonotype was detected many times. The target antigen is unknown. Sequenced: blood, either unsorted or a sorted T cell fraction (not recorded which). This clonotype originated in a male donor with ankylosing spondylitis or in good health (not recorded which).

The CDR3 region has the DNA TGCGCCAGCAGCTTTGGACTGACTCAAGAGACCCAGTACTTC. Translated: CASSFGLTQETQYF. This chain uses TRBV5-1 with TRBJ2-5, with D possibly TRBD2 on 5 matching bases. From germline, CDR1 is SGHRS and CDR2 YFSETQ. This CDR3 comprises 14 residues. V shed 2 bases and J shed 2 bases, with 10 bases lying between them.